These T cell receptor beta chains were read from a single sample in a study of T cells after yellow fever vaccination. TCRdb ran MiXCR on the 5' RACE reads and lists one entry per CDR3 protein. The sample consists of 200,000 to 300,000 distinct CDR3 sequences, over 6.5% of them appearing once. The sample in question was CD4+ T cells sorted from PBMCs, obtained on the day of the yellow fever booster vaccination. The receptors shown here come from a young man who received the YFV17D yellow fever vaccine. CDR3s include the opening cysteine and the closing phenylalanine or tryptophan. Some rows mark clone size as missing; the rest say once, few, many or name a class of expanded clone.

j_call v_call clone_size cdr3_aa
TRBJ2-5 TRBV5-1 many CASSSLAGAQETQYF
TRBJ2-2 TRBV5-1 few CASAMGQGATGELFF
TRBJ1-6 TRBV20-1 few CSAAPGQGIDSPLHF
TRBJ2-7 TRBV7-2 . CASSYMGAGDYEQYF
TRBJ2-1 TRBV29-1 . CSVGWGPILNQQFF
TRBJ2-5 TRBV30 many CAWRYRETQYF
TRBJ2-2 TRBV6-5 many CASSYSLHFSGELFF
TRBJ1-1 TRBV14 few CASSARRVGEAFF
TRBJ2-2 TRBV19 many CASSRTGTDTGELFF
TRBJ2-1 TRBV5-5 few CATTGGIYNEQFF
TRBJ2-1 TRBV5-1 many CASSLGGVAGVHEQFF
TRBJ2-7 TRBV7-2 few CASSLSRLPGEQYF
TRBJ2-3 TRBV10-3 few CAIMRTSEDTQYF
TRBJ2-1 TRBV20-1 few CSASGGGKQFF
TRBJ2-5 TRBV27 . CASSTYTSGRAFREETQYF
TRBJ2-2 TRBV7-9 many CASSFVSGATGELFF
TRBJ1-1 TRBV6-1 few CASTRTGDMNTEAFF
TRBJ2-3 TRBV11-2 few CASSLFGATGRSVNTQYF